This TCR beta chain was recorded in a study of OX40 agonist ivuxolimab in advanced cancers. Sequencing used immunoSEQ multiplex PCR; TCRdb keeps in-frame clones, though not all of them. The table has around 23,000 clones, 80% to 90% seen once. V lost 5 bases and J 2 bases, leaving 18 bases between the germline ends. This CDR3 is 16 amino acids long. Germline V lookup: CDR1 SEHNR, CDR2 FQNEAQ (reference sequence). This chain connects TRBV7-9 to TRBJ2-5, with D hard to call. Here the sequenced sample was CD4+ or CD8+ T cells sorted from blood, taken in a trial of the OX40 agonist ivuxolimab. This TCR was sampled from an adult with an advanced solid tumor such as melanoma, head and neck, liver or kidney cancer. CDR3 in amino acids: CASSAHPASVQETQYF. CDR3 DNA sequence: TGTGCCAGCAGCGCACACCCCGCGTCGGTGCAAGAGACCCAGTACTTC.